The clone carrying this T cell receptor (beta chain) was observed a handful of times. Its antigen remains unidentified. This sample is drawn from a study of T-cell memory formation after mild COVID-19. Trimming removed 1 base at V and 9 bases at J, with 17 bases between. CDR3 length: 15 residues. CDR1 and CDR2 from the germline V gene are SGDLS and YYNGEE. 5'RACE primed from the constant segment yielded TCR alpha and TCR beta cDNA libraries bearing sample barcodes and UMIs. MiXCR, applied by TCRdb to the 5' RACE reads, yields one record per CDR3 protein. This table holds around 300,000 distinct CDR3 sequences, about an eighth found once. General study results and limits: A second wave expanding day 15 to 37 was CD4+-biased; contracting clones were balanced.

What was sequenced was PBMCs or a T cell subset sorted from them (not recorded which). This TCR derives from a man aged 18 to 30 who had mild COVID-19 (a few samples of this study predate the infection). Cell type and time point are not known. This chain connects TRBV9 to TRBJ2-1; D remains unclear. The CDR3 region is CASSVSEAALSEQFF. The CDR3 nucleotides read TGTGCCAGCAGCGTATCGGAAGCCGCCTTGAGTGAGCAGTTCTTC.